The 20 T cell receptor beta chains below come from one sample, sequenced in a study of vaccination and CD4 T cells after COVID-19. Their target antigens are unknown. As for treatment: approximately 10-day PBMC culture with coronavirus spike peptide pools or control peptides (ViraFEST assay). The study sequenced cultured CD4+ T cell DNA using the Oncomine TCR Beta short-read assay. TCRdb analysed the PCR reads with MiXCR anew, one entry per CDR3 protein. Altogether about 25,000 distinct CDR3 sequences are present, 49% being singletons, with the ten largest covering roughly 6.1%. Source material: CD4+ T cells from blood, cultured in vitro. The receptors originated from a human donor who had recovered from COVID-19.

This clonotype appeared a few times. The chain recombines TRBV2 with TRBJ1-1; D not resolved. Germline V gives CDR1 SNHLY, CDR2 FYNNEI. Trimming pared 8 bases from V and 2 bases from J, leaving 9 bases between. This CDR3 spans 12 amino acids. The CDR3 nucleotides read TGTGCCAGCCTTGAACCCAACACTGAAGCTTTCTTT. It encodes CASLEPNTEAFF.

This clonotype was seen a few times. The chain employs TRBV20-1 and TRBJ1-5; D remains unclear. Germline CDR1 reads DFQATT; CDR2 reads SNEGSKA (reference sequence). The CDR3 contains 13 residues. Trimming pared 0 bases from V and 13 bases from J, leaving 16 bases between. The CDR3, as DNA: TGCAGTGCTAGAGATCCCAGTACTCTCAGGCAGCATTTT. Translation gives CSARDPSTLRQHF.

The V and J genes are TRBV19 and TRBJ1-2, with 7 positions matching TRBD1. This CDR3 has 13 residues. Unmatched junction bases numbered 5, after V lost 5 bases and J lost 5 bases. Germline CDR1 LNHDA, CDR2 SQIVND (reference sequence). This CDR3 is CASSLGQPYGYTF. For the CDR3, the DNA is TGTGCCAGTAGTCTGGGACAGCCTTATGGCTACACCTTC.

The chain carries TRBV10-1 and TRBJ2-1; tentatively, D is TRBD1 (6 bases). The V end was cut by 8 bases, the J end by 6 bases, with 20 bases between. The CDR3 length is 15 residues. Germline V gene sequence: CDR1 WNHNN, CDR2 SYGVQD (reference sequence). Here the CDR3 reads CASSDRSSPSNEQFF. CDR3 DNA: TGCGCCAGCTCCGACAGGTCGAGCCCCAGCAATGAGCAGTTCTTC.

The chain has TRBV20-1 and TRBJ2-1; TRBD2 matches 9 bases. This CDR3 is built from 18 residues. After removal of 3 bases from V and 1 base from J, the junction contained 13 bases not matched to a gene. Germline values: CDR1 DFQATT, CDR2 SNEGSKA (reference sequence). CDR3 bases: TGCAGTGCTAGGGAGGTCGGTAGCGGGGGCCCATCCTACAATGAGCAGTTCTTC. Translating it yields CSAREVGSGGPSYNEQFF.

The rearrangement joins TRBV19 to TRBJ2-7; unclear D gene. V lost 4 bases and J 0 bases, leaving 13 bases between the germline ends. Per the germline V gene, CDR1 is LNHDA and CDR2 is SQIVND (reference sequence). This CDR3 spans 15 amino acids. CDR3 in DNA: TGTGCCAGTAGTACCCAAATAACCACCTCCTACGAGCAGTACTTC. Translating it yields CASSTQITTSYEQYF.

J is TRBJ2-7 and V is TRBV20-1, with 8 bases that match TRBD2. The CDR3 is 16 residues long. The junction had 9 bases not matched to a gene; V was cut back by 1 base and J by 1 base. Germline V gene sequence: CDR1 DFQATT, CDR2 SNEGSKA (reference sequence). This CDR3 is CSARVGVAGKSYEQYF. CDR3 coding DNA: TGCAGTGCTAGAGTAGGCGTAGCGGGGAAATCCTACGAGCAGTACTTC.

The chain joins TRBV7-2 to TRBJ2-5; 10 bases fit TRBD2. The V gene's germline CDR1 is SGHTA and CDR2 FQGNSA. This CDR3 has 15 residues. V lost 4 bases and J lost 4; bases outside the gene matches: 6. The CDR3 coding sequence is TGTGCCAGCAGCTCTCTAGCGGGAGATGGAGAGACCCAGTACTTC. Translated, it gives CASSSLAGDGETQYF.

This clonotype has just a few counts. The rearrangement joins TRBV6-5 to TRBJ2-3, with TRBD1 identical over 11 bases. Germline CDR1 is MNHEY and CDR2 is SVGAGI. The CDR3 has 18 residues. J was trimmed by 0 bases and V by 1 base; bases with no gene match: 6. The CDR3 loop is CASSYLGQGGSSTDTQYF. As DNA, the CDR3 is TGTGCCAGCAGTTACTTGGGACAGGGGGGCTCTAGCACAGATACGCAGTATTTT.

Only a few counts were recorded for this clonotype. The chain is built from TRBV20-1 and TRBJ1-1, with D uncertain. Germline V gene lookup returns CDR1 DFQATT and CDR2 SNEGSKA (reference sequence). Deletions cut 8 bases from V and 1 base from J, with 11 bases between. CDR3 size: 12 residues. In DNA form, the CDR3 reads TGCAGTACCAAGAACTCGAACACTGAAGCTTTCTTT. Its protein is CSTKNSNTEAFF.

This clonotype was seen more than once but under ten times. This chain connects TRBV7-2 to TRBJ2-5; D ambiguous. V was trimmed by 2 bases and J by 5 bases, leaving 6 bases between them. The CDR3 has 12 amino acids. Germline V gene lookup returns CDR1 SGHTA and CDR2 FQGNSA. CDR3 loop: CASSLFVETQYF. As DNA, the CDR3 is TGTGCCAGCAGCTTATTTGTCGAGACCCAGTACTTC.

This clonotype was observed a handful of times. CDR3 DNA sequence: TGTGCCAGCAGCTTAACCTTGGACAGGGGGATGGCCTATAATTCACCCCTCCACTTT. This translates into CASSLTLDRGMAYNSPLHF. This chain links TRBV11-2 with TRBJ1-6; 10 bases agree with TRBD1. The CDR3 extends over 19 amino acids. CDR1 is SGHAT and CDR2 is FQNNGV in the germline V gene. Unmatched junction bases numbered 9, after V lost 2 bases and J lost 2 bases. Together with reference TRBV11-2 and TRBJ1-6, the CDR3 gives the full variable domain: EAGVAQSPRYKIIEKRQSVAFWCNPISGHATLYWYQQILGQGPKLLIQFQNNGVVDDSQLPKDRFSAERLKGVDSTLKIQPAKLEDSAVYLCASSLTLDRGMAYNSPLHFGNGTRLTVT.

This clonotype was observed a handful of times. The chain uses TRBV11-3 and TRBJ2-5; D is perhaps TRBD2 (7 bases). The CDR3 is 15 amino acids. In germline, CDR1 is SGHNT, CDR2 YENEEA. The germline V and J ends were trimmed by 2 bases and 4 bases, with 14 bases remaining between them. The CDR3 protein is CASSLFGGGTETQYF. Here the CDR3 DNA reads TGTGCCAGCAGCTTATTTGGCGGGGGCACAGAGACCCAGTACTTC.

This clonotype was counted a few times. The chain has TRBV11-2 and TRBJ2-1, with 7 bases fitting TRBD2. Per germline, CDR1 SGHAT and CDR2 FQNNGV. This CDR3 spans 16 amino acids. Trimming cost V 7 bases and J 6 bases; bases outside gene matches: 15. The CDR3 sequence is CASKTIGGGGFNEQFF. The CDR3 DNA reads TGTGCCAGCAAGACGATTGGCGGGGGAGGCTTCAATGAGCAGTTCTTC.

The chain couples TRBV27 to TRBJ2-2; D call uncertain. Trimming took 7 bases from V and 1 from J, leaving 1 base between them. Per germline, CDR1 MNHEY and CDR2 SMNVEV (reference sequence). CDR3 length equals 11 residues. The CDR3 nucleotides are TGTGCCAGCAAGAACACCGGGGAGCTGTTTTTT. It encodes CASKNTGELFF.

The J gene is TRBJ1-2, the V gene TRBV11-2; 9 bases line up with TRBD1. Looked up from germline, CDR1 is SGHAT and CDR2 is FQNNGV. The CDR3 has 16 residues. V gave up 1 base and J gave up 5 bases; unmatched junction bases: 8. Written as DNA, the CDR3 is TGTGCCAGCAGCTTAGGCACGGGACAGGGTGGTTATGGCTACACCTTC. It is translated as CASSLGTGQGGYGYTF.

This clonotype was counted a few times. V and J are TRBV5-4 and TRBJ2-3; weak D call: TRBD1 (6 bases). CDR1 and CDR2 from the germline V gene are SGHNT and YYREEE (reference sequence). There are 14 residues in the CDR3. V was trimmed by 3 bases and J by 2 bases, leaving 10 bases between them. CDR3 sequence reads: CASSSGQFTDTQYF. The CDR3 DNA reads as TGTGCCAGCAGCTCCGGACAGTTCACAGATACGCAGTATTTT.

This chain links TRBV11-3 with TRBJ2-1; 11 positions agree with TRBD1. Per germline, CDR1 SGHNT and CDR2 YENEEA. V shed 4 bases, J shed 8 bases, and the junction held 4 bases outside the gene matches. The CDR3 totals 14 residues. The CDR3 loop is CASSSEDRGHEQFF. The CDR3 nucleotides are TGTGCCAGCAGCTCCGAGGACAGGGGGCATGAGCAGTTCTTC.

The chain employs TRBV11-2 and TRBJ2-3; maybe TRBD2 (6 bases). Trimming took 4 bases from V and 2 from J, leaving 13 bases between them. The CDR3 extends over 15 amino acids. Germline V gives CDR1 SGHAT, CDR2 FQNNGV. The CDR3 DNA reads TGTGCCAGCAGCTCCTCCTGGACTACCACAGATACGCAGTATTTT. It specifies CASSSSWTTTDTQYF.

The CDR3 loop reads CSARGTSGRMSYNEQFF. The CDR3 DNA sequence: TGCAGTGCTAGGGGGACTAGCGGGAGAATGTCCTACAATGAGCAGTTCTTC. The rearrangement joins TRBV20-1 to TRBJ2-1, with 14 bases fitting TRBD2. There are 17 residues in the CDR3. Unmatched junction bases numbered 5, after V lost 3 bases and J lost 1 base. CDR1 is DFQATT, CDR2 SNEGSKA, per germline (reference sequence).